Below, one T cell receptor (beta chain) is given with its context. Sequencing used immunoSEQ multiplex PCR; TCRdb keeps in-frame clones, though not all of them. The sample includes about 42,000 clones, around four fifths of them seen just once. These data are taken from a study of blood T cell repertoires in COVID-19. Study at large: Acute and convalescent COVID-19 samples came from the United States, Italy and Spain. From T cells, B-cell-depleted T cells, or PBMCs came the material, which was cDNA or gDNA.

Germline CDR1 MDHEN, CDR2 SYDVKM. J was trimmed by 0 bases and V by 6 bases; bases with no gene match: 5. This CDR3 comprises 17 residues. The chain joins TRBV28 to TRBJ2-2, with 12 positions matching TRBD2. The sample was peripheral blood. This sequence was found in a man between 45 and 60 years old with active COVID-19. CDR3 nucleotides: TGTGCCAGCAGCTACCGGACTAGCGGGACGAACACCGGGGAGCTGTTTTTT. This gives the protein CASSYRTSGTNTGELFF.